The sequence of this T cell receptor (beta chain) was determined in a study of cytomegalovirus exposure and HLA in healthy donors. Study-wide findings and caveats: In an earlier analysis, in about 530 donors, most V segments appeared productive either ~87% or ~30% of the time. Apart from CMV serostatus, no immune exposure information was available.

Primers: 60 Vbeta forward and 13 Jbeta reverse. Some clones are missing from TCRdb's copy, which holds only in-frame ones; the method was immunoSEQ multiplex PCR. The table records more than 250,000 clones, roughly 90% of them present only once. Germline CDR1 is ENHRY and CDR2 is SYGVKD. This CDR3 is built from 14 residues. Trimming removed 6 bases at V and 0 bases at J, with 12 bases between. Regarding this clone: The antigen is undetermined.

The clonotype was recovered from a woman under 30 in good health and CMV-seronegative. The V gene is TRBV10-3, the J gene TRBJ2-7; TRBD2 might be the D (6 bases). Sample: PBMCs. The CDR3: CAIRVTGSSYEQYF. CDR3 DNA: TGTGCCATCAGAGTGACCGGGAGCTCCTACGAGCAGTACTTC.